Each of the 10 T cell receptor beta chains below was sequenced from the same sample in a study of PD-1 blockade in classical Hodgkin lymphoma. Time point in this sample: cycle 4 day 1 (C4D1), after less than 7 weeks of nivolumab. Every single patient, without exception, relapsed after autologous stem cell transplantation, and brentuximab vedotin exposure varied. CD4+ T cells were purified from thawed PBMCs by negative selection. Only in-frame clones appear in the TCRdb table, and some are missing; sequencing was by immunoSEQ multiplex PCR. The sample contains around 30,000 clones, about 90% of which appear only once. Sample: CD4+ T cells from blood, taken before the fourth cycle of nivolumab. These receptors all stem from a human donor with classical Hodgkin lymphoma.

This chain connects TRBV10-3 to TRBJ1-5; D is possibly TRBD1 (6 bases). V lost 5 bases to trimming and J lost 7 bases, with 15 bases between them. Germline-derived CDR1 and CDR2 are ENHRY and SYGVKD. This CDR3 has 14 residues. The CDR3 nucleotides read TGTGCCATCAGTATGACAGGAACGGACCAGCCCCAGCATTTT. The encoded protein is CAISMTGTDQPQHF.

V and J are TRBV7-9 and TRBJ1-2, with D possibly being TRBD1 (6 bases). V dropped 2 bases and J dropped 4 bases, with 14 bases sitting between them. The CDR3 is made up of 15 amino acids. Germline CDR1 and CDR2: SEHNR and FQNEAQ (reference sequence). CDR3 nucleotides: TGTGCCAGCAGCTTAAAGGGGGGGGAACTCTATGGCTACACCTTC. Protein product: CASSLKGGELYGYTF.

The chain combines TRBV28 with TRBJ1-1; D possibly corresponds to TRBD1 (6 bases). Trimming cost V 2 bases and J 1 base, with 8 bases left between them. Germline CDR1 and CDR2: MDHEN and SYDVKM. The CDR3 spans 14 residues. CDR3 in DNA: TGTGCCAGCAGTTTAGGCAGGGGGAACACTGAAGCTTTCTTT. As protein: CASSLGRGNTEAFF.

The chain employs TRBV11-2 and TRBJ2-7; no clear D. The CDR3 has 14 residues. Germline-derived CDR1 and CDR2 are SGHAT and FQNNGV. With 2 bases removed from V and 6 bases from J, the gap between germline ends came to 14 bases. DNA for the CDR3: TGTGCCAGCAGCTTAACTAAGTTCCCCCTCGAGCAGTACTTC. Amino acids: CASSLTKFPLEQYF.

This chain connects TRBV21-1 to TRBJ2-5; no check of the table's D call, TRBD2, against the DNA was made. TRBV21-1 is designated a pseudogene. CDR3 length: 11 amino acids. CDR3 DNA: TGTGCCAGCAGCAATCTGAGTCCGCGGTACTTC. Amino acids: CASSNLSPRYF.

This clone has a single count. V usage is TRBV9 and J usage is TRBJ2-5; 8 bases line up with TRBD2. Germline V gene lookup returns CDR1 SGDLS and CDR2 YYNGEE. The CDR3 has 18 residues. The V and J ends lost 0 bases and 0 bases, in that order; junction bases with no gene match: 10. CDR3 amino acids: CASSVAIAGLEDQETQYF. The CDR3 DNA sequence: TGTGCCAGCAGCGTAGCAATAGCGGGATTAGAGGACCAAGAGACCCAGTACTTC.

The J gene is TRBJ1-4, the V gene TRBV27; D unresolved. This CDR3 region has 18 residues. The germline V gene encodes CDR1 MNHEY and CDR2 SMNVEV (reference sequence). The V and J ends lost 6 bases and 0 bases respectively, with 20 bases between them. As DNA, the CDR3 is TGTGCCAGCAGCTCTCAACCGGGGTATTCCGCAACTAATGAAAAACTGTTTTTT. It encodes CASSSQPGYSATNEKLFF.

The rearrangement links TRBV11-3 to TRBJ2-1; D could derive from TRBD1 or TRBD2 (6 bases each). The V end lost 5 bases, the J end lost 4 bases, and 12 bases lay between the germline ends. Germline-derived CDR1 and CDR2 are SGHNT and YENEEA. The CDR3 length is 14 residues. The CDR3 region is CASSGGGLYNEQFF. CDR3 DNA: TGTGCCAGCAGCGGAGGGGGACTGTACAATGAGCAGTTCTTC.

This clone was detected once. The J gene is TRBJ2-7, the V gene TRBV11-2; no clear D gene. The CDR3 is 14 amino acids. Trimming removed 2 bases at V and 6 bases at J, with 14 bases between. Germline V gene data show CDR1 as SGHAT and CDR2 as FQNNGV. The CDR3 coding sequence is TGTGCCAGCAGCTTAAGCCCGAGGACGACCGAGCAGTACTTC. This translates into CASSLSPRTTEQYF. Combining the CDR3 with reference TRBV11-2 and TRBJ2-7 gives the whole variable domain EAGVAQSPRYKIIEKRQSVAFWCNPISGHATLYWYQQILGQGPKLLIQFQNNGVVDDSQLPKDRFSAERLKGVDSTLKIQPAKLEDSAVYLCASSLSPRTTEQYFGPGTRLTVT.

This chain uses TRBV27 with TRBJ1-1; possible D gene TRBD1, 6 bases. Germline-derived CDR1 and CDR2 are MNHEY and SMNVEV (reference sequence). The CDR3 length is 16 residues. Trimming removed 3 bases from V and 0 bases from J, with 14 bases in between. This chain's CDR3 is CASSFGGLSLNTEAFF. The CDR3 coding sequence is TGTGCCAGCAGTTTCGGGGGGCTTAGTCTGAACACTGAAGCTTTCTTT.